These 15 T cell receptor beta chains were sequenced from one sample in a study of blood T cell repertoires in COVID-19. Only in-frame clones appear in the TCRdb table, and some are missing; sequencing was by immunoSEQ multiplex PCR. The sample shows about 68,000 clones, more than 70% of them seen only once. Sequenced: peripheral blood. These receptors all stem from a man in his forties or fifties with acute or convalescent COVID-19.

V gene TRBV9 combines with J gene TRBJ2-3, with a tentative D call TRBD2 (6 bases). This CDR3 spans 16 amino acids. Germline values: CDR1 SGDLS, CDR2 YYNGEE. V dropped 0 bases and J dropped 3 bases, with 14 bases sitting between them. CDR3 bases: TGTGCCAGCAGCGTAGAGGGGCGGGGTGGTACAGATACGCAGTATTTT. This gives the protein CASSVEGRGGTDTQYF.

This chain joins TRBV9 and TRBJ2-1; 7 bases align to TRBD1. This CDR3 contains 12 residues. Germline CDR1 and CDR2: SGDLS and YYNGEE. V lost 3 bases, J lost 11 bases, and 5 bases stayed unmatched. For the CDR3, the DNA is TGTGCCAGCAGCGCCAGACAGGGTAAGCAGTTCTTC. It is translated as CASSARQGKQFF.

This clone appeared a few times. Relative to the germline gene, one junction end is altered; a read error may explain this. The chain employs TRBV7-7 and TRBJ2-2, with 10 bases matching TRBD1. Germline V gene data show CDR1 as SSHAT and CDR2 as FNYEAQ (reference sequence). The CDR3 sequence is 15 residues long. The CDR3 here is CASSLDRGSTGELFF. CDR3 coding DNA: TGTGCTAGCAGCTTGGACAGGGGGTCCACCGGGGAGCTGTTTTTT. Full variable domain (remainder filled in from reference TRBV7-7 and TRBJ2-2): GAGVSQSPRYKVTKRGQDVTLRCDPISSHATLYWYQQALGQGPEFLTYFNYEAQPDKSGLPSDRFSAERPEGSISTLTIQRTEQRDSAMYRCASSLDRGSTGELFFGEGSRLTVL.

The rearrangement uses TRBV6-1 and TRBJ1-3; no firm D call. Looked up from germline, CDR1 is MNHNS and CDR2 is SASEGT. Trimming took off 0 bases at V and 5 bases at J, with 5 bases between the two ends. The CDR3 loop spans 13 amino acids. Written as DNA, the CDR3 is TGTGCCAGCAGTGAAGCGAGGAGAAACACCATATATTTT. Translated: CASSEARRNTIYF.

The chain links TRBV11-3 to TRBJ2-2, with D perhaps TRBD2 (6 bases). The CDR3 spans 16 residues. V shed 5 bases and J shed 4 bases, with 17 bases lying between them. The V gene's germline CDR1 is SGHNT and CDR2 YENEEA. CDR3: CASSLMAGMVTGELFF. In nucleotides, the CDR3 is TGTGCCAGCAGCCTGATGGCGGGAATGGTCACCGGGGAGCTGTTTTTT.

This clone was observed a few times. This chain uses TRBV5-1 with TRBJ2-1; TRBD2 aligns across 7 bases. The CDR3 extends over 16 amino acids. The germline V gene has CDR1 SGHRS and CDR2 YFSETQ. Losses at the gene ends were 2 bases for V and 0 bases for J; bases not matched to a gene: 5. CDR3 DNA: TGCGCCAGCAGCTTTTCCGGCGGGAGCTCCTACAATGAGCAGTTCTTC. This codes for CASSFSGGSSYNEQFF.

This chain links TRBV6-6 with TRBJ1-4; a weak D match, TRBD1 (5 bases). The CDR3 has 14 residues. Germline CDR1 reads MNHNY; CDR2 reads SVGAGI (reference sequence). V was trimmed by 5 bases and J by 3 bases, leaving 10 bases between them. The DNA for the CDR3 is TGTGCCAGCAGTCGGGGACTGTCTAATGAAAAACTGTTTTTT. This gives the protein CASSRGLSNEKLFF.

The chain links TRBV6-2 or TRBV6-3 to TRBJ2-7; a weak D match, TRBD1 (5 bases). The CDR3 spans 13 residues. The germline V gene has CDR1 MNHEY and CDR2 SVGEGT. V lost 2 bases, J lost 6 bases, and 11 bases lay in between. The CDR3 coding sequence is TGTGCCAGCAGTTACCGGACATCGGGCGAGCAGTACTTC. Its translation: CASSYRTSGEQYF.

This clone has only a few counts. CDR3 region: CASSLGGDRGRVETQYF. CDR3 nucleotides: TGTGCCAGCAGCTTAGGGGGGGACAGGGGGCGCGTGGAGACCCAGTACTTC. The rearrangement joins TRBV11-2 to TRBJ2-5; 12 bases are shared with TRBD1. This CDR3 has 17 amino acids. J was trimmed by 5 bases and V by 1 base; bases with no gene match: 8. Germline CDR1 is SGHAT and CDR2 is FQNNGV.

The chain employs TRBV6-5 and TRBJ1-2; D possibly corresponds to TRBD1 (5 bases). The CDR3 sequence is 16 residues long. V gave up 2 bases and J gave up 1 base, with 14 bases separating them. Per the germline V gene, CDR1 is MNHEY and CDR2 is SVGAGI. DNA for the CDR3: TGTGCCAGCAGTTACCGGAGTAGGGGCGATAACTATGGCTACACCTTC. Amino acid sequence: CASSYRSRGDNYGYTF.

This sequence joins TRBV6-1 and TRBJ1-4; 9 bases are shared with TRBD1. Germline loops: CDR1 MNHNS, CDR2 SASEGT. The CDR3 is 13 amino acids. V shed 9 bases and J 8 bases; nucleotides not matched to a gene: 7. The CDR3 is CASDLGTGEKLFF. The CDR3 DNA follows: TGTGCCAGTGATTTGGGGACAGGGGAAAAACTGTTTTTT.

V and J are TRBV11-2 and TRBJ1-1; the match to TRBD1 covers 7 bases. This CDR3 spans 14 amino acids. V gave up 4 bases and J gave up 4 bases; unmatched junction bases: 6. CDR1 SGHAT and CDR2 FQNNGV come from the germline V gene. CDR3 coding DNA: TGTGCCAGCAGCTCCTATCAGGGGGGCACTGAAGCTTTCTTT. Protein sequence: CASSSYQGGTEAFF.

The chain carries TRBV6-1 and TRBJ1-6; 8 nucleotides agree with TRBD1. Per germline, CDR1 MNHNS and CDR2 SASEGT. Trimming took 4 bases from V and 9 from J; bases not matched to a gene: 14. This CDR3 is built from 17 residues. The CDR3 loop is CASSAPAQGVYGSPLHF. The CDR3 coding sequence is TGTGCCAGCAGTGCCCCCGCACAGGGGGTGTATGGTTCACCCCTCCACTTT.

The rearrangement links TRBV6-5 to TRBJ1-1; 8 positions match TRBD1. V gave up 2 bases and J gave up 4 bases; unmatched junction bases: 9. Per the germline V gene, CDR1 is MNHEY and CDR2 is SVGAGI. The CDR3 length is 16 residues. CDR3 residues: CASSYPGGELGTEAFF. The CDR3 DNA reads TGTGCCAGCAGTTACCCAGGGGGCGAGTTGGGCACTGAAGCTTTCTTT.

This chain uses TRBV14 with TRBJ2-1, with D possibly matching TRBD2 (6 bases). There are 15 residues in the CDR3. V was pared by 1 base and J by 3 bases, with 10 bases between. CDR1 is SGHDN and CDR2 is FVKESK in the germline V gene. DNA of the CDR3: TGTGCCAGCAGCCAAGTGGCGGGACGCTACAATGAGCAGTTCTTC. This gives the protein CASSQVAGRYNEQFF.